The present TCR beta chain was sequenced within a study of CD8+ T cells in alopecia areata. Study-wide background: After 6 to 18 months of tofacitinib, follow-up continued 6 months off drug.

Individuals with alopecia areata gave both lesional scalp punch biopsies and peripheral blood for collection. It was cDNA, reverse transcribed from extracted RNA, that served as the sequencing template. Sequenced by immunoSEQ multiplex PCR; TCRdb stores in-frame clones only, minus some. The sample yields about 150,000 clones, about 50% seen once. CDR1 SGHNT and CDR2 YENEEA come from the germline V gene. V shed 5 bases and J shed 4 bases, with 9 bases lying between them. The CDR3 totals 12 residues. The genes are TRBV11-3 and TRBJ2-7; D is unresolved. Sequences were derived from CD8+ T cells sorted from blood, sampled at week 0. The TCR sequence derives from a human donor with alopecia areata. CDR3 loop: CASSRVAYEQYF. CDR3 nucleotide sequence: TGTGCCAGCAGCCGCGTAGCATACGAGCAGTACTTC. Combining the CDR3 with reference TRBV11-3 and TRBJ2-7 gives the whole variable domain EAGVVQSPRYKIIEKKQPVAFWCNPISGHNTLYWYLQNLGQGPELLIRYENEEAVDDSQLPKDRFSAERLKGVDSTLKIQPAELGDSAVYLCASSRVAYEQYFGPGTRLTVT.